This T cell receptor beta chain was documented in a study of cytomegalovirus exposure and HLA in healthy donors. Points from the study as a whole: Associated with HLA alleles at 0.05 false discovery rate in a later analysis were fewer than 20,000 TCR beta sequences. In vitro, a few CMV-associated chains proved specific for CMV antigens. Among immune exposure information, only CMV serostatus was available.

Germline CDR1 SGHDT, CDR2 YYEEEE. The V and J ends lost 4 bases and 10 bases, in that order; junction bases with no gene match: 6. This CDR3 is 14 amino acids long. PCR was performed using 60 Vbeta and 13 Jbeta primers. Only in-frame clones appear in the TCRdb table, and some are missing; sequencing was by immunoSEQ multiplex PCR. The sample comprises roughly 140,000 clones, approximately 81% of which are singletons, and approximately 1.4% rests with the top ten. To note about this clone: Its specificity is unknown.

The source material was PBMCs. The J gene is TRBJ1-6, the V gene TRBV5-6; 9 nucleotides align to TRBD1. The TCR was taken from a man younger than 30 in good health and CMV-seronegative. CDR3: CASSAGQGMSPLHF. The CDR3 DNA follows: TGTGCCAGCAGCGCGGGACAGGGTATGTCACCCCTCCACTTT.